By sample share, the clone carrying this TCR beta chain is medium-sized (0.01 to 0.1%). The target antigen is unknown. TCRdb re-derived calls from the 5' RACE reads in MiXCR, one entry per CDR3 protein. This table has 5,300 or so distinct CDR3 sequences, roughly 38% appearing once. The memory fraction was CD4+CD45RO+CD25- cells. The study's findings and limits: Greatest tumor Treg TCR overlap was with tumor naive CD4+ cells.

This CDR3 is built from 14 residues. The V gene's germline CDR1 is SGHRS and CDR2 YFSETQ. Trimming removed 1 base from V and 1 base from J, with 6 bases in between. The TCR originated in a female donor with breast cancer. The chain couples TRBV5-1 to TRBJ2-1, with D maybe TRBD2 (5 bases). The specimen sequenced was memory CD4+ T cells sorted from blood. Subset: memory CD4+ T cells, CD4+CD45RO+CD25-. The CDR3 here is CASSLRGSYNEQFF. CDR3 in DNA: TGCGCCAGCAGCTTGCGGGGATCCTACAATGAGCAGTTCTTC.